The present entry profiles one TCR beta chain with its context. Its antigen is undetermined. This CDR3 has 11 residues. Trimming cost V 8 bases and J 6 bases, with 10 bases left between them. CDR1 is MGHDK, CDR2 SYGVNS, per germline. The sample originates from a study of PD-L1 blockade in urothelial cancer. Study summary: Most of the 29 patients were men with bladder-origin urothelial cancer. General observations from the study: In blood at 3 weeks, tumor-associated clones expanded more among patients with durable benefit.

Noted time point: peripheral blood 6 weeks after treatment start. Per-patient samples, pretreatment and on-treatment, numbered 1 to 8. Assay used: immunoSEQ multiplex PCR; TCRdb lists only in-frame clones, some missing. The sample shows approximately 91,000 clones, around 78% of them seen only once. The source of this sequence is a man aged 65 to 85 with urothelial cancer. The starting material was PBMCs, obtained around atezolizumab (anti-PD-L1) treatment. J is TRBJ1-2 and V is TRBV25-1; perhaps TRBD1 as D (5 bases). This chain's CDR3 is CASLGGDGYTF. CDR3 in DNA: TGTGCCAGCCTCGGAGGGGATGGCTACACCTTC.